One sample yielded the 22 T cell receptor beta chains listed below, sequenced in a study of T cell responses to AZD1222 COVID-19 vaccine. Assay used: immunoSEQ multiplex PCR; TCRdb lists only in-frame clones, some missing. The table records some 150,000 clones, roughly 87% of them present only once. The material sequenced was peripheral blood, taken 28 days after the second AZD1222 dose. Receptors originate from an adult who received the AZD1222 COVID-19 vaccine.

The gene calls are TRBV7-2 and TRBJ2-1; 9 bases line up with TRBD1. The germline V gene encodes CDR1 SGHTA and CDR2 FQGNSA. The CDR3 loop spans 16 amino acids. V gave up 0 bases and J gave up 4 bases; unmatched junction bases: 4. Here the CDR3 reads CASSLADGTGYNEQFF. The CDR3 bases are TGTGCCAGCAGCTTAGCGGACGGGACAGGGTACAATGAGCAGTTCTTC. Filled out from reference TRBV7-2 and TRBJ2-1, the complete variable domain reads GAGVSQSPSNKVTEKGKDVELRCDPISGHTALYWYRQSLGQGLEFLIYFQGNSAPDKSGLPSDRFSAERTGGSVSTLTIQRTQQEDSAVYLCASSLADGTGYNEQFFGPGTRLTVL.

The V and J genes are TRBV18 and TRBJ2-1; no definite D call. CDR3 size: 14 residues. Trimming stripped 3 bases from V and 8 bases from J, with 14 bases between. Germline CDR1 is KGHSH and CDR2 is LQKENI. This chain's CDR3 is CASSPTTLSHEQFF. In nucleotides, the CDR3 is TGTGCCAGCTCACCCACCACATTGAGCCATGAGCAGTTCTTC.

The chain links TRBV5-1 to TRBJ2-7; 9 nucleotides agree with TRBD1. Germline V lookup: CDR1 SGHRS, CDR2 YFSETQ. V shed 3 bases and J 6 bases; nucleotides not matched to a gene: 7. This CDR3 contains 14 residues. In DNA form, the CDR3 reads TGCGCCAGCAGCTCAGGACAGGGGACCGCCGAGCAGTACTTC. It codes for CASSSGQGTAEQYF.

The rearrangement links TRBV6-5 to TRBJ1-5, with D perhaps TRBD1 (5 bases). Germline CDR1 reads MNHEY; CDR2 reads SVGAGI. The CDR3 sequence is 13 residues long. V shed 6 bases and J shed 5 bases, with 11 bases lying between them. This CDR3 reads CASRPRGDQPQHF. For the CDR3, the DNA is TGTGCCAGCAGACCTCGAGGGGATCAGCCCCAGCATTTT.

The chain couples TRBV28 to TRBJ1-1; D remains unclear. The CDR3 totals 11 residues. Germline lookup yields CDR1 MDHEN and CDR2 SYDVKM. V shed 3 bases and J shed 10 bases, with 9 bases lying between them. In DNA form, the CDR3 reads TGTGCCAGCAGTTTCGGGCAGCGAGCTTTCTTT. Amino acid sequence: CASSFGQRAFF. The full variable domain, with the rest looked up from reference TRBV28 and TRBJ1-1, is DVKVTQSSRYLVKRTGEKVFLECVQDMDHENMFWYRQDPGLGLRLIYFSYDVKMKEKGDIPEGYSVSREKKERFSLILESASTNQTSMYLCASSFGQRAFFGQGTRLTVV.

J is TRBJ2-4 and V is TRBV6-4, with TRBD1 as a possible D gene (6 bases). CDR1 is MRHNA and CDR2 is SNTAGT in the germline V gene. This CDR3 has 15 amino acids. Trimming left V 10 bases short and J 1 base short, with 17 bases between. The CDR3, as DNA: TGTGCCACCTTCGACACTCAGGGGGCCAAAAACATTCAGTACTTC. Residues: CATFDTQGAKNIQYF.

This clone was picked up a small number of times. CDR3 sequence: CSVRGVYNEQFF. As DNA, the CDR3 is TGCAGCGTCCGGGGGGTCTACAATGAGCAGTTCTTC. This sequence joins TRBV29-1 and TRBJ2-1, with TRBD2 matching over 7 bases. This CDR3 region has 12 residues. The V segment lost 6 bases and the J segment 3 bases; nucleotides outside the gene matches: 2. Germline V gene sequence: CDR1 SQVTM, CDR2 ANQGSEA.

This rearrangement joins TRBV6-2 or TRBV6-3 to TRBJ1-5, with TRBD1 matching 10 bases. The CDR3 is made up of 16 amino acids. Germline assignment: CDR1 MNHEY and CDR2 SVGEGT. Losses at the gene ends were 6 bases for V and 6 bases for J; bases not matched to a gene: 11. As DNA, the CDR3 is TGTGCCAGCAGCGACCGGGACAGGGGTCCCACTCAGCCCCAGCATTTT. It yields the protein CASSDRDRGPTQPQHF.

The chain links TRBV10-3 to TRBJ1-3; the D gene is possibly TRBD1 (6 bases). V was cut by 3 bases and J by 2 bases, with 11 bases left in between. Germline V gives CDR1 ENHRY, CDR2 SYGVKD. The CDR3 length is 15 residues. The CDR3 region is CAISDISGAGNTIYF. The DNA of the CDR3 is TGTGCCATCAGTGATATTTCAGGGGCTGGAAACACCATATATTTT.

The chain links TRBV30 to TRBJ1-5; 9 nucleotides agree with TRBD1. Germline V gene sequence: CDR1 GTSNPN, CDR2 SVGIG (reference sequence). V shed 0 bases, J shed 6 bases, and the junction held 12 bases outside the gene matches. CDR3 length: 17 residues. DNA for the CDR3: TGTGCCTGGAGTGTCAAGGGGGGACAGGGATCGCGTCAGCCCCAGCATTTT. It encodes CAWSVKGGQGSRQPQHF.

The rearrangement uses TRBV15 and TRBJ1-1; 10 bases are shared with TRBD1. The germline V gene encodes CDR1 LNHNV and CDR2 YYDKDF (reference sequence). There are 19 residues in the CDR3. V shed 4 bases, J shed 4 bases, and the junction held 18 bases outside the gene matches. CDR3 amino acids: CATSTQKGRQGARGTEAFF. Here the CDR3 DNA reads TGTGCCACCAGCACGCAAAAGGGGAGACAGGGGGCGCGAGGCACTGAAGCTTTCTTT.

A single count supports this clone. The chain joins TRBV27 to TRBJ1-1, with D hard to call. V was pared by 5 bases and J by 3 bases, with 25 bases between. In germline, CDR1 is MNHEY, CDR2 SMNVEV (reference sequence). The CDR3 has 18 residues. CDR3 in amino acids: CASSPSPPDLIMYTEAFF. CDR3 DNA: TGTGCCAGCAGTCCATCACCACCCGACCTCATTATGTACACTGAAGCTTTCTTT.

The CDR3 here is CASSITSPPTPGELFF. CDR3 nucleotide sequence: TGTGCCAGTAGTATCACTAGTCCCCCCACTCCCGGGGAGCTGTTTTTT. The chain combines TRBV19 with TRBJ2-2, with TRBD2 as a possible D gene (5 bases). The CDR3 has 16 residues. V lost 3 bases, J lost 6 bases, and 17 bases lay in between. CDR1 and CDR2 from the germline V gene are LNHDA and SQIVND (reference sequence).

The DNA of the CDR3 is TGTGCCAGCAGCTTAGTGGGCCAGGGGTACTATGGCTACACCTTC. Encoded protein: CASSLVGQGYYGYTF. The chain carries TRBV7-2 and TRBJ1-2; weak D call: TRBD1 (6 bases). The CDR3 has 15 residues. Looked up from germline, CDR1 is SGHTA and CDR2 is FQGNSA. Trimming took 1 base from V and 3 from J, leaving 12 bases between them.

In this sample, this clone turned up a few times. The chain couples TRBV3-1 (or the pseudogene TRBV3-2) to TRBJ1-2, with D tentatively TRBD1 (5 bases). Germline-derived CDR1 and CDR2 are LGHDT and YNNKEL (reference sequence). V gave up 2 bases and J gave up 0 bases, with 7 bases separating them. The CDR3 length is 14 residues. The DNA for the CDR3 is TGTGCCAGCAGCCAATCAGGGCCTAACTATGGCTACACCTTC. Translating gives CASSQSGPNYGYTF.

The CDR3 coding sequence is TGTGCCTGGGAGCTAGCGGGAGGGCCTGGGGAGCAGTACTTC. It translates to CAWELAGGPGEQYF. V gene TRBV30 combines with J gene TRBJ2-7; 12 bases map to TRBD2. Germline V lookup: CDR1 GTSNPN, CDR2 SVGIG (reference sequence). V trimming: 5 bases; J trimming: 7 bases; junction bases outside the gene matches: 9. The CDR3 has 14 residues.

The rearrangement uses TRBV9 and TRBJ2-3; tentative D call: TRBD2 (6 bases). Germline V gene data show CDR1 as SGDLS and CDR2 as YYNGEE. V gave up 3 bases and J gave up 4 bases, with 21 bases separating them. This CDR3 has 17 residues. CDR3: CASSAFGGHSGPDTQYF. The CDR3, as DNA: TGTGCCAGCAGCGCATTCGGGGGTCACAGTGGTCCAGATACGCAGTATTTT. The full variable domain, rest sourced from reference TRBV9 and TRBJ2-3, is DSGVTQTPKHLITATGQRVTLRCSPRSGDLSVYWYQQSLDQGLQFLIQYYNGEERAKGNILERFSAQQFPDLHSELNLSSLELGDSALYFCASSAFGGHSGPDTQYFGPGTRLTVL.

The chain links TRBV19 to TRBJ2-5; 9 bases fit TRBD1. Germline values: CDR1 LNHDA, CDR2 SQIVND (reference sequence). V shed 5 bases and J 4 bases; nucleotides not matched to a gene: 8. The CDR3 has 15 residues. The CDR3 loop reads CASSPDRGRGETQYF. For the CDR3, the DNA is TGTGCCAGTAGTCCGGACAGGGGAAGAGGAGAGACCCAGTACTTC.

The CDR3 DNA follows: TGTGCCAGCAGTCCACGGGGCCCCCAAGAGACCCAGTACTTC. Translating it yields CASSPRGPQETQYF. The chain joins TRBV27 to TRBJ2-5; D possibly uses TRBD1 or TRBD2 (5 bases each). Between the trimmed V and J ends, which lost 5 bases and 1 base, there was a span of 11 bases. Germline-derived CDR1 and CDR2 are MNHEY and SMNVEV (reference sequence). The CDR3 spans 14 residues.

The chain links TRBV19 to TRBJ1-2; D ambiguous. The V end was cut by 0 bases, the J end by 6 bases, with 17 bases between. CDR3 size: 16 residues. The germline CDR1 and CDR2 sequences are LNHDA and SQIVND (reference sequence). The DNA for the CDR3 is TGTGCCAGTAGTATAGATTATGCGTTGGACGTGAATGGCTACACCTTC. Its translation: CASSIDYALDVNGYTF.

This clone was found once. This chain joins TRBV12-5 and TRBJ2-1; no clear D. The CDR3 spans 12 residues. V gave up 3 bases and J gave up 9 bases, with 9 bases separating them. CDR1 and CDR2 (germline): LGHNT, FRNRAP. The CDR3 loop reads CASGFSEFEQFF. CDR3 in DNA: TGTGCTAGTGGTTTTTCGGAATTTGAGCAGTTCTTC. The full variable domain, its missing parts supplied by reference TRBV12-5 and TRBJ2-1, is DARVTQTPRHKVTEMGQEVTMRCQPILGHNTVFWYRQTMMQGLELLAYFRNRAPLDDSGMPKDRFSAEMPDATLATLKIQPSEPRDSAVYFCASGFSEFEQFFGPGTRLTVL.

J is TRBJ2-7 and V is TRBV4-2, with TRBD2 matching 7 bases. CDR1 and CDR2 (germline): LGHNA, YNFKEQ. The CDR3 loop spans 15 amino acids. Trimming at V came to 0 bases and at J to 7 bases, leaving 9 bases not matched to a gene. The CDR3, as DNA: TGTGCCAGCAGCCAAGATCGGAATAGCGGGTATGAGCAGTACTTC. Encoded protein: CASSQDRNSGYEQYF.